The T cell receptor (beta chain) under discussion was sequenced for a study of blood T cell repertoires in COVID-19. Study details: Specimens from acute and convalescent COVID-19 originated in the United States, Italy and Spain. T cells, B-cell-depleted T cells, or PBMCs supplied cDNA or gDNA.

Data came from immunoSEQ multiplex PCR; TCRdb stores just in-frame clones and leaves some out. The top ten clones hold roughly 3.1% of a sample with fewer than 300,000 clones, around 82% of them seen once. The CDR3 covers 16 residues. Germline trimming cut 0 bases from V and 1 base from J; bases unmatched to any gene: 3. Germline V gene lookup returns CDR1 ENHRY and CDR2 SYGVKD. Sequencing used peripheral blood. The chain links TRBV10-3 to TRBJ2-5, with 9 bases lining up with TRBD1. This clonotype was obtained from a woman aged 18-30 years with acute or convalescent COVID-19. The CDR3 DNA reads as TGTGCCATCAGTGAGTCAGGGACAGGGATCCAAGAGACCCAGTACTTC. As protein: CAISESGTGIQETQYF.